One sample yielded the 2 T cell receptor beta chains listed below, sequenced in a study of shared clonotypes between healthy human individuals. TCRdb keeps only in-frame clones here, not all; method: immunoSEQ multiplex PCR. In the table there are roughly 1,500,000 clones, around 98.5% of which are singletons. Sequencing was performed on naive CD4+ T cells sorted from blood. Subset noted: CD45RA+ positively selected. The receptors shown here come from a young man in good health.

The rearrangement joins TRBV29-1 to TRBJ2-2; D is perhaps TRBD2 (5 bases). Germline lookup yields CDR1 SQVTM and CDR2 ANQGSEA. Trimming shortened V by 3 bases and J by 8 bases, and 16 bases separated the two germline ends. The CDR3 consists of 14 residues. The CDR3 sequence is CSVEVNHGGGELFF. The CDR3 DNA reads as TGCAGCGTTGAGGTGAATCACGGAGGTGGGGAGCTGTTTTTT.

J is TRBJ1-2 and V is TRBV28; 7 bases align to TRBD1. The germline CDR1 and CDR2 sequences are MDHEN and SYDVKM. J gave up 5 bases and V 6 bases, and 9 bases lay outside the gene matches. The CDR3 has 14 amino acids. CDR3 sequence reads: CASSTGTAAYGYTF. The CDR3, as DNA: TGTGCCAGCAGCACCGGGACAGCCGCTTATGGCTACACCTTC.